A single T cell receptor beta chain is shown here with its context. Its antigen is currently unknown. This sample stems from a study of Graves' ophthalmopathy and Graves' hyperthyroidism. For repertoire sequencing, the TCR beta CDR3 regions were amplified from RNA transcripts. The first-round RT-PCR employed HTBI primers together with the Qiagen OneStep RT-PCR kit. A multiplex PCR was then performed as the second round. TCRdb processed the multiplex PCR reads anew with MiXCR; each CDR3 protein has one entry. The sample has some 160,000 distinct CDR3 sequences; 30% to 45% are singletons. Study-level results: With around 70% sensitivity and about 78% specificity, the model predicted ophthalmopathy progression.

Uncontrolled infections, pregnancy, lactation or other autoimmune diseases led to patient exclusion. The PBMCs had their origin in approximately 10 ml of fresh peripheral blood. The CDR3 has 13 amino acids. Germline assignment: CDR1 MNHEY and CDR2 SVGEGT. V dropped 10 bases and J dropped 7 bases, with 20 bases sitting between them. This TCR was sampled from a man aged 25-45 years with Graves' ophthalmopathy. The V and J genes are TRBV6-2 or TRBV6-3 and TRBJ2-7; D may correspond to TRBD1 or TRBD2 (6 bases each). The sequencing input was peripheral blood. The CDR3 here is CATRGLDDYEQYF. The CDR3 DNA is TGTGCCACCAGGGGACTGGACGATTATGAGCAGTACTTC.